The clone carrying this T cell receptor beta chain was observed a handful of times. Its antigen is not known. Its ends do not fully match the called genes, so a read error is possible. A modified ARM-PCR protocol with three rounds of nested PCR amplified TCRbeta. MiXCR, run by TCRdb on the multiplex PCR reads, gives a single entry per CDR3 protein. This sample has tens of thousands of distinct CDR3 sequences, with less than 70% found just once. This specimen comes from a study of tumor and adjacent non-tumor tissue in lung cancer. This sample's RNA came from whole unsorted tissue. The normal lung tissue was taken more than 3 cm from the tumor edge. Study-wide findings and caveats: Shorter survival was associated with higher TCR diversity in tumors.

CDR3 size: 15 residues. Germline-derived CDR1 and CDR2 are SGHAT and FQNNGV. Sequencing used distant non-tumor lung tissue. This receptor was identified in a woman in her 70s with non-small cell lung cancer. V is TRBV11-2 and J is TRBJ2-2; D is tentatively TRBD1 or TRBD2 (5 bases each). The CDR3 nucleotides are TGTGCCGGCAGCCTCGGTTGGGGGATTACCTGGGAGCTGTTTTTT. This encodes CAGSLGWGITWELFF. Using reference TRBV11-2 and TRBJ2-2 for the parts outside the CDR3, the full variable domain is EAGVAQSPRYKIIEKRQSVAFWCNPISGHATLYWYQQILGQGPKLLIQFQNNGVVDDSQLPKDRFSAERLKGVDSTLKIQPAKLEDSAVYLCAGSLGWGITWELFFGEGSRLTVL.